These T cell receptor beta chains were read from a single sample in a study of blood T cell repertoires in COVID-19. TCRdb keeps only in-frame clones here, not all; method: immunoSEQ multiplex PCR. The sample consists of about 130,000 clones, 74% of them appearing once. Material: peripheral blood. These receptor sequences come from a man in his fifties or sixties with acute or convalescent COVID-19. The CDR3 runs from the conserved cysteine through the conserved F or W.

V,J,CDR3
TRBV5-6,TRBJ2-3,CASSLRTASDTQYF
TRBV5-1,TRBJ2-5,CASSLVGQVQETQYF
TRBV18,TRBJ2-5,CASSHGSGGSRETQYF
TRBV2,TRBJ2-7,CASSDRPMGEQYF
TRBV18,TRBJ2-1,CASSPSKTSGSGSQFF
TRBV2,TRBJ2-1,CASSEVSSGVYNEQFF
TRBV29-1,TRBJ2-3,CSVDSMTLTVADTQYF
TRBV7-2,TRBJ2-3,CASSLTSGSGDTQYF
TRBV18,TRBJ1-2,CASSPSLDYGYTF
TRBV18,TRBJ2-5,CASSPGLGETQYF
TRBV3-1/TRBV3-2,TRBJ2-3,CASSQALAGVGTQYF
TRBV14,TRBJ2-1,CASSQDLGTEQFF
TRBV3-1/TRBV3-2,TRBJ1-1,CASSPLRQGETEAFF
TRBV18,TRBJ2-7,CASSRDRSYEQYF
TRBV5-1,TRBJ1-2,CASSLAKGGLNYGYTF
TRBV3-1/TRBV3-2,TRBJ2-3,CASSQEWASGRTDTQYF
TRBV10-2,TRBJ2-7,CASSEAPGGYEQYF
TRBV10-2,TRBJ1-5,CASSGQSHQPQHF
TRBV5-1,TRBJ1-4,CASSLGDTVEKLFF
TRBV28,TRBJ2-7,CASSKGSPGLAGGPYEQYF
TRBV6-5,TRBJ2-7,CASSYRGLASAEQYF
TRBV5-1,TRBJ2-7,CASSPGGKAVYEQYF
TRBV3-1/TRBV3-2,TRBJ1-4,CASSQDPRTGTTNEKLFF
TRBV7-9,TRBJ1-2,CASSQTGYGYTF
TRBV5-6,TRBJ1-4,CASSYSGVLNEKLFF
TRBV10-1,TRBJ1-4,CASSPGQGDRKLFF
TRBV5-1,TRBJ1-2,CASNPGGANYGYTF
TRBV5-1,TRBJ2-2,CASSLAVNTGELFF
TRBV5-1,TRBJ2-1,CASSFGTSGYNEQFF